Listed below are T cell receptor beta chains from one sample, sequenced in a study of blood T cell repertoires in COVID-19. Repertoires were generated with immunoSEQ multiplex PCR, while TCRdb's copy carries only in-frame clones and drops some. Among about 94,000 clones listed, around 82% were seen once. The source material was peripheral blood. These receptors all stem from a man aged 60 to 69 with acute or convalescent COVID-19. The CDR3 runs from the conserved cysteine through the conserved F or W. The D gene is left open where the match is weak. Not every row has a clone size; where given, it reads once, few, many or a size class.

CDR3nt: TGTGCCTCTGCAGGGGGCTTGGAGACCCAGTACTTC
CDR3aa: CASAGGLETQYF
v_gene: TRBV6-5
abundance: .
d_gene: TRBD1
j_gene: TRBJ2-5

CDR3nt: TGTGCCAGCAGCGGCTTACAGGGGAACGGAAACACCATATATTTT
CDR3aa: CASSGLQGNGNTIYF
v_gene: TRBV9
abundance: .
d_gene: TRBD1
j_gene: TRBJ1-3

CDR3nt: TGTGCCAGCAGCACGCTCAGACTAGCCCATGAGCAGTTCTTC
CDR3aa: CASSTLRLAHEQFF
v_gene: TRBV7-8
abundance: .
d_gene: TRBD2
j_gene: TRBJ2-1

CDR3nt: TGTGCCAGCAGTCTCTCCGGGACAGGATACAGGAACACTGAAGCTTTCTTT
CDR3aa: CASSLSGTGYRNTEAFF
v_gene: TRBV2
abundance: .
d_gene: TRBD1
j_gene: TRBJ1-1

CDR3nt: TGTGCCAGCAGACAGGACGGATCCTACGAGCAGTACTTC
CDR3aa: CASRQDGSYEQYF
v_gene: TRBV6-6
abundance: few
d_gene: .
j_gene: TRBJ2-7

CDR3nt: TGCAGCGTCCTTCAGGGGAACACTGAAGCTTTCTTT
CDR3aa: CSVLQGNTEAFF
v_gene: TRBV29-1
abundance: once
d_gene: .
j_gene: TRBJ1-1

CDR3nt: TGCGCCAGCTGGACAGGATTAACCTACGAGCAGTACTTC
CDR3aa: CASWTGLTYEQYF
v_gene: TRBV10-2
abundance: few
d_gene: TRBD1
j_gene: TRBJ2-7

CDR3nt: TGTGCCAGCAGTTACTTTACAGGGAATAACTATGGCTACACCTTC
CDR3aa: CASSYFTGNNYGYTF
v_gene: TRBV6-5
abundance: .
d_gene: .
j_gene: TRBJ1-2

CDR3nt: TGTGCCAGTAAAAAAGGCCTAGCGGGGGGAGCCGGAGATACGCAGTATTTT
CDR3aa: CASKKGLAGGAGDTQYF
v_gene: TRBV19
abundance: .
d_gene: TRBD2
j_gene: TRBJ2-3

CDR3nt: TGCGCCAGCAGCCAAGATCTGTATAGCGGGGGGGCCGGTTACCAAGAGACCCAGTACTTC
CDR3aa: CASSQDLYSGGAGYQETQYF
v_gene: TRBV4-1
abundance: once
d_gene: TRBD2
j_gene: TRBJ2-5

CDR3nt: TGTGCCAGCAGCTCGAGGACAGCGACGACCTATGGCTACACCTTC
CDR3aa: CASSSRTATTYGYTF
v_gene: TRBV5-6
abundance: .
d_gene: .
j_gene: TRBJ1-2

CDR3nt: TGTGCCAGCAGCCAAGCCCCAGGGGGTGGAAACACCATATATTTT
CDR3aa: CASSQAPGGGNTIYF
v_gene: TRBV14
abundance: .
d_gene: TRBD1
j_gene: TRBJ1-3

CDR3nt: TGTGCCAGCAGTACCGCGAGGACTGAAGCTTTCTTT
CDR3aa: CASSTARTEAFF
v_gene: TRBV6-5
abundance: .
d_gene: .
j_gene: TRBJ1-1

CDR3nt: TGTGCCAGCAGTTTGCAGGGGATCGAGCAGTACTTC
CDR3aa: CASSLQGIEQYF
v_gene: TRBV12-3/TRBV12-4
abundance: .
d_gene: .
j_gene: TRBJ2-7

CDR3nt: TGTGCCTGGAGTGGAAAGACAGGGTCGTTGAGCACAGATACGCAGTATTTT
CDR3aa: CAWSGKTGSLSTDTQYF
v_gene: TRBV30
abundance: .
d_gene: TRBD1
j_gene: TRBJ2-3

CDR3nt: TGTGCCAGTAGAAACACAGGGGGCCGGGCCGGGGAGCTGTTTTTT
CDR3aa: CASRNTGGRAGELFF
v_gene: TRBV19
abundance: .
d_gene: TRBD1
j_gene: TRBJ2-2

CDR3nt: TGTGCCAGCAGCGTAGAACAGAACACTGAAGCTTTCTTT
CDR3aa: CASSVEQNTEAFF
v_gene: TRBV9
abundance: .
d_gene: .
j_gene: TRBJ1-1